This T cell receptor beta chain was obtained from a study of T cells after yellow fever vaccination. TCRdb reprocessed the 5' RACE reads via MiXCR and lists one record per CDR3 protein. The sample records under 500,000 distinct CDR3 sequences, around a sixth being singletons. Comment on this clonotype: Its antigen is unknown.

Study-wide points: The study found a weaker secondary response that peaked faster, day 5 versus 15. The booster response re-showed most primary clones: around 96% CD4, more than 70% CD8.

Per the germline V gene, CDR1 is SNHLY and CDR2 is FYNNEI. The CDR3 sequence is 13 residues long. The V end was cut by 3 bases, the J end by 2 bases, with 7 bases between. This chain uses TRBV2 with TRBJ1-2; D is unclear. The clonotype originates from a man younger than 35 who received the YFV17D yellow fever vaccine. Here the sequenced sample was PBMCs, taken before the yellow fever booster vaccination. The CDR3 loop is CASSEARNYGYTF. CDR3 nucleotide sequence: TGTGCCAGCAGTGAGGCCAGGAACTATGGCTACACCTTC.